The 24 T cell receptor beta chains given below trace back to one sample, sequenced in a study of naive and memory T cell subsets. Two oligonucleotides, mixed equimolar, formed the beta constant-region primer covering TRBC1 and TRBC2. Nested alpha and beta constant-region primers with the SP2 primer drove four PCR rounds on ligated cDNA. TCRdb reanalysed the UMI-ligation and nested PCR reads using MiXCR and keeps one entry per CDR3 protein. The data contain approximately 8,100 distinct CDR3 sequences, roughly 29% of them singletons. The sample comprised CD8+ TEMRA cells from blood. Subset described: effector memory re-expressing CD45RA, CD45RA+ CD27-. These receptors were obtained from a human donor in good health.

This sequence joins TRBV20-1 and TRBJ1-5, with a tentative D call TRBD1 (5 bases). The germline CDR1 and CDR2 sequences are DFQATT and SNEGSKA (reference sequence). CDR3 length: 12 residues. Trimming stripped 5 bases from V and 5 bases from J, with 10 bases between. The CDR3 region has the DNA TGCAGTGCTTCGGGACTTGATCAGCCCCAGCATTTT. Its protein product is CSASGLDQPQHF.

At least ten counts were recorded for this clonotype. The rearrangement links TRBV9 to TRBJ2-1; possibly TRBD2 for D (5 bases). V gave up 4 bases and J gave up 5 bases, with 16 bases separating them. CDR1 is SGDLS and CDR2 is YYNGEE in the germline V gene. CDR3 length equals 15 residues. For the CDR3, the DNA is TGTGCCAGCAGCTTCAGCCCTGGACTCGACAATGAGCAGTTCTTC. Encoded protein: CASSFSPGLDNEQFF.

This clonotype turned up a few times. J is TRBJ2-1 and V is TRBV11-2; D is ambiguous. The V gene's germline CDR1 is SGHAT and CDR2 FQNNGV. V lost 1 base and J 4 bases, leaving 2 bases between the germline ends. This CDR3 has 12 amino acids. The CDR3 loop is CASSLVYNEQFF. The CDR3 DNA sequence: TGTGCCAGCAGCTTAGTGTACAATGAGCAGTTCTTC.

This clonotype was found a few times. The chain joins TRBV19 to TRBJ2-1; D is possibly TRBD1 (6 bases). Trimming removed 3 bases from V and 8 bases from J, with 14 bases in between. Germline V gene lookup returns CDR1 LNHDA and CDR2 SQIVND (reference sequence). The CDR3 totals 14 residues. CDR3 residues: CASSISFGGHEQFF. CDR3 sequence (DNA): TGTGCCAGTAGTATTAGTTTTGGGGGCCATGAGCAGTTCTTC. The complete variable domain, with remaining parts taken from reference TRBV19 and TRBJ2-1, reads DGGITQSPKYLFRKEGQNVTLSCEQNLNHDAMYWYRQDPGQGLRLIYYSQIVNDFQKGDIAEGYSVSREKKESFPLTVTSAQKNPTAFYLCASSISFGGHEQFFGPGTRLTVL.

There are many counts of this clonotype. The genes are TRBV4-3 and TRBJ2-7; D call uncertain. Trimming left V 0 bases short and J 4 bases short, with 7 bases between. The germline CDR1 and CDR2 sequences are LGHNA and YSLEER. The CDR3 length is 13 residues. CDR3 in amino acids: CASSQEMGYEQYF. CDR3 DNA sequence: TGCGCCAGCAGCCAAGAGATGGGATACGAGCAGTACTTC.

This clonotype was seen many times. The V gene is TRBV7-8, the J gene TRBJ1-4; a weak D match, TRBD1 (5 bases). CDR1 SGHVS and CDR2 FQNEAQ come from the germline V gene. CDR3 length: 15 residues. V was shortened by 3 bases and J by 7 bases, with 15 bases between the two germline ends. This CDR3 reads CASSFARGTVEKLFF. The CDR3 region has the DNA TGTGCCAGCAGCTTCGCGCGGGGGACCGTTGAAAAACTGTTTTTT.

The chain has TRBV7-9 and TRBJ2-1; 10 bases match TRBD2. Germline V gives CDR1 SEHNR, CDR2 FQNEAQ (reference sequence). Losses at the gene ends were 3 bases for V and 5 bases for J; bases not matched to a gene: 1. This CDR3 has 14 residues. This CDR3 reads CASSFSGRNNEQFF. In DNA form, the CDR3 reads TGTGCCAGCAGCTTTAGCGGGAGGAACAATGAGCAGTTCTTC.

This clonotype has only a few counts. The chain joins TRBV4-1 to TRBJ2-1; D unresolved. V lost 1 base and J 7 bases, leaving 2 bases between the germline ends. Per germline, CDR1 MGHRA and CDR2 YSYEKL. The CDR3 spans 11 residues. This chain's CDR3 is CASSQVNEQFF. The CDR3 nucleotides are TGCGCCAGCAGCCAAGTTAATGAGCAGTTCTTC.

This clonotype has just a few counts. The V and J genes are TRBV29-1 and TRBJ2-1, with 10 bases lining up with TRBD2. The V gene's germline CDR1 is SQVTM and CDR2 ANQGSEA. J lost 2 bases, V lost 0 bases, and 4 bases had no gene match. This CDR3 region has 16 residues. The CDR3 coding sequence is TGCAGCGTTGAAGATCTTGGACTAGCGGCCTACAATGAGCAGTTCTTC. Translating gives CSVEDLGLAAYNEQFF.

The chain combines TRBV27 with TRBJ2-7; D ambiguous. This CDR3 has 13 residues. V was cut by 4 bases and J by 3 bases, with 10 bases left in between. The germline V gene encodes CDR1 MNHEY and CDR2 SMNVEV (reference sequence). DNA for the CDR3: TGTGCCAGCAGTTACTCGGACGGCTACGAGCAGTACTTC. Encoded protein: CASSYSDGYEQYF.

The J gene is TRBJ1-4, the V gene TRBV5-1; D is perhaps TRBD1 (5 bases). The germline V and J ends were trimmed by 0 bases and 6 bases, with 18 bases remaining between them. CDR3 size: 17 residues. The V gene's germline CDR1 is SGHRS and CDR2 YFSETQ. The CDR3: CASSLVPGRVSDEKLFF. The CDR3 coding sequence is TGCGCCAGCAGCTTGGTACCAGGGCGGGTCAGCGATGAAAAACTGTTTTTT.

This clonotype came up a few times. The chain recombines TRBV27 with TRBJ2-1; no clear D. CDR1 MNHEY and CDR2 SMNVEV come from the germline V gene (reference sequence). V dropped 2 bases and J dropped 5 bases, with 10 bases sitting between them. There are 14 residues in the CDR3. CDR3 bases: TGTGCCAGCAGTTTACGGACCTCACACAATGAGCAGTTCTTC. It specifies CASSLRTSHNEQFF.

The chain uses TRBV14 and TRBJ1-1; D unresolved. This CDR3 region has 13 residues. Germline CDR1 and CDR2: SGHDN and FVKESK. V lost 3 bases to trimming and J lost 8 bases, with 13 bases between them. The CDR3 loop reads CASSHTPGLEAFF. Written as DNA, the CDR3 is TGTGCCAGCAGCCACACCCCCGGGCTCGAAGCTTTCTTT. Full variable domain (remainder filled in from reference TRBV14 and TRBJ1-1): EAGVTQFPSHSVIEKGQTVTLRCDPISGHDNLYWYRRVMGKEIKFLLHFVKESKQDESGMPNNRFLAERTGGTYSTLKVQPAELEDSGVYFCASSHTPGLEAFFGQGTRLTVV.

This clonotype was seen once. V is TRBV6-1 and J is TRBJ1-4; D is unresolved. Germline V gene lookup returns CDR1 MNHNS and CDR2 SASEGT. CDR3 length: 9 residues. Trimming pared 11 bases from V and 9 bases from J, leaving 7 bases between. CDR3 region: CAWDKKLFF. The CDR3, as DNA: TGTGCCTGGGATAAAAAACTGTTTTTT.

V gene TRBV20-1 combines with J gene TRBJ1-5; TRBD1 matches at 8 bases. Germline V lookup: CDR1 DFQATT, CDR2 SNEGSKA (reference sequence). Trimming cost V 4 bases and J 7 bases; bases outside gene matches: 12. This CDR3 is 15 amino acids long. The CDR3 coding sequence is TGCAGTGCTATTCCTTACGACAGGGGAGACCAGCCCCAGCATTTT. Residues: CSAIPYDRGDQPQHF.

V usage is TRBV28 and J usage is TRBJ1-5, with D maybe TRBD1 (5 bases). V was pared by 5 bases and J by 16 bases, with 18 bases between. Germline CDR1 reads MDHEN; CDR2 reads SYDVKM. This CDR3 has 12 amino acids. The CDR3 coding sequence is TGTGCCAGCAGTGGGGGTAATGGCCTAGAACATTTT. Amino acids: CASSGGNGLEHF.

The chain is built from TRBV4-3 and TRBJ2-1; TRBD2 aligns across 11 bases. V lost 1 base to trimming and J lost 0 bases; unmatched junction nucleotides: 8. The CDR3 is 19 residues long. The V gene's germline CDR1 is LGHNA and CDR2 YSLEER. The CDR3 DNA follows: TGCGCCAGCAGCCAAGGGTGGGGACTAGCGGAAAGCTCCTACAATGAGCAGTTCTTC. It encodes CASSQGWGLAESSYNEQFF.

This clonotype was seen a handful of times. The V call is TRBV11-2, the J call TRBJ2-1; 10 bases are shared with TRBD2. The V gene's germline CDR1 is SGHAT and CDR2 FQNNGV. Unmatched junction bases numbered 2, after V lost 3 bases and J lost 3 bases. The CDR3 has 15 residues. The CDR3 DNA is TGTGCCAGCAGCTTCACTAGCGGGATCTACAATGAGCAGTTCTTC. This codes for CASSFTSGIYNEQFF.

This chain uses TRBV12-3 or TRBV12-4 with TRBJ2-3; D gene uncertain. Trimming removed 5 bases at V and 2 bases at J, with 11 bases between. The CDR3 totals 14 residues. In DNA, the CDR3 is TGTGCCAGCAGTCTTGCCCCGTTCACAGATACGCAGTATTTT. Translation: CASSLAPFTDTQYF.

The CDR3 DNA reads TGTGCCAGCAGCCTGAGGGACCGGACCCATGAGCAGTTCTTC. Encoded protein: CASSLRDRTHEQFF. The chain is built from TRBV11-1 and TRBJ2-1; D may be TRBD1 or TRBD2 (5 bases each). The CDR3 contains 14 residues. Trimming took 5 bases from V and 8 from J, leaving 16 bases between them. Germline CDR1 SGHAT, CDR2 FQDESV (reference sequence).

This chain joins TRBV5-6 and TRBJ2-6; no clear D gene. Trimming pared 1 base from V and 2 bases from J, leaving 7 bases between. The CDR3 is made up of 15 amino acids. Germline loops: CDR1 SGHDT, CDR2 YYEEEE. In DNA form, the CDR3 reads TGTGCCAGCAGCTTGCAGCCCACTGGGGCCAACGTCCTGACTTTC. Protein sequence: CASSLQPTGANVLTF.

This clonotype was seen only a few times. The chain couples TRBV2 to TRBJ2-5, with 8 positions matching TRBD1. Trimming took 3 bases from V and 4 from J; bases not matched to a gene: 7. Per germline, CDR1 SNHLY and CDR2 FYNNEI. The length of the CDR3 is 15 residues. CDR3 residues: CASSDRDRPGETQYF. In nucleotides, the CDR3 is TGTGCCAGCAGTGATCGGGACAGGCCTGGAGAGACCCAGTACTTC.

This chain joins TRBV20-1 and TRBJ2-7, with TRBD2 identical over 8 bases. The V and J ends lost 5 bases and 0 bases, in that order; junction bases with no gene match: 9. Per the germline V gene, CDR1 is DFQATT and CDR2 is SNEGSKA (reference sequence). CDR3 length: 15 amino acids. The DNA of the CDR3 is TGCAGTGCTGATACTAGCGGAGGCCTCTCCTACGAGCAGTACTTC. This codes for CSADTSGGLSYEQYF.

This clonotype was found a few times. The V gene is TRBV29-1, the J gene TRBJ2-1, with D hard to call. The germline CDR1 and CDR2 sequences are SQVTM and ANQGSEA. V lost 0 bases and J lost 16, with 16 bases in between. The CDR3 runs 12 residues. The CDR3 nucleotides are TGCAGCGTTGAAGAGGGCTATTTAAAGCTATTCTTC. This translates into CSVEEGYLKLFF.